One T cell receptor beta chain is described in this entry. Its cognate antigen is unknown. The protocol was immunoSEQ multiplex PCR, while the TCRdb copy is restricted to in-frame clones and leaves out a portion. The sample contains 140,000 or so clones, around 89% of which appear only once. The data originate from a study of cytomegalovirus exposure and HLA in healthy donors. Notes on the study in general: CMV antigen specificity was confirmed in vitro for three CMV-associated chains. There were some 150 TCR beta chains listed as cytomegalovirus-associated.

CDR3 length: 16 amino acids. Germline-derived CDR1 and CDR2 are SGHRS and YFSETQ. With 0 bases clipped from V and 0 bases from J, the junction kept 6 bases outside the gene matches. This clonotype originated in a woman in her 30s in good health and CMV-seropositive. The chain links TRBV5-1 to TRBJ2-7; 7 nucleotides line up with TRBD1. The specimen was PBMCs. The CDR3 DNA reads as TGCGCCAGCAGCTTGGCCTTGGCAGGGGGCTCCTACGAGCAGTACTTC. Encoded protein: CASSLALAGGSYEQYF.